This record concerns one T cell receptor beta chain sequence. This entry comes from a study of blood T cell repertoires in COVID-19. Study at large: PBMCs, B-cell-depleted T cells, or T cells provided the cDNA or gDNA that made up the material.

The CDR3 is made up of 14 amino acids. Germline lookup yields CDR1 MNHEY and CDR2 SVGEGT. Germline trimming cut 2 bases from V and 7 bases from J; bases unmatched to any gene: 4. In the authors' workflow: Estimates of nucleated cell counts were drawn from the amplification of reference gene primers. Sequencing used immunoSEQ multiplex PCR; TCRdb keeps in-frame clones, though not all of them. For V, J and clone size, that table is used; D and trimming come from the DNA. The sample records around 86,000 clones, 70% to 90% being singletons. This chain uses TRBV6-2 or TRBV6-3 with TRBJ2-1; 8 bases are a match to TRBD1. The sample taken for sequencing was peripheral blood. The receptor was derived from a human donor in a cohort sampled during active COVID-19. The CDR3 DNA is TGTGCCAGCAGTTACGGGCAGGGGGCGAATGAGCAGTTCTTC. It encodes CASSYGQGANEQFF.